Shown below are 20 T cell receptor beta chains from a single sample sequenced in a study of blood T cell repertoires in COVID-19. Produced via immunoSEQ multiplex PCR; TCRdb's table is partial and in-frame only. The top ten clones hold under 3% of a sample with roughly 160,000 clones, approximately 86% of them seen once. Sequencing was performed on peripheral blood. The receptors here all came from a woman older than 75 with COVID-19, enrolled during active disease.

The rearrangement uses TRBV6-5 and TRBJ2-3; no firm D call. V lost 3 bases and J 0 bases, leaving 10 bases between the germline ends. Per the germline V gene, CDR1 is MNHEY and CDR2 is SVGAGI. The CDR3 is made up of 15 amino acids. DNA of the CDR3: TGTGCCAGCAGTTATTGGGCCAGTAGCACAGATACGCAGTATTTT. This sequence encodes CASSYWASSTDTQYF.

A remark on this clone: Other DNA sequences in the same sample also yield this CDR3. The V and J genes are TRBV5-1 and TRBJ2-7, with 8 bases aligning to TRBD2. The CDR3 length is 14 residues. V dropped 1 base and J dropped 0; count of bases not matched to a gene: 0. In germline, CDR1 is SGHRS, CDR2 YFSETQ. CDR3 loop: CASSLSGSSYEQYF. In DNA form, the CDR3 reads TGCGCCAGCAGCTTGAGCGGGAGCTCCTACGAGCAGTACTTC.

V and J are TRBV18 and TRBJ2-6, with 7 bases aligning to TRBD1. The CDR3 runs 16 residues. V shed 6 bases, J shed 4 bases, and the junction held 9 bases outside the gene matches. The V gene's germline CDR1 is KGHSH and CDR2 LQKENI. The CDR3 sequence is CASSSSRGRGANVLTF. The CDR3 nucleotides read TGTGCCAGCTCCTCCAGTAGGGGGCGAGGGGCCAACGTCCTGACTTTC.

CDR3 nucleotide sequence: TGTGCCAGCAGTTCACTAGCGGGAGTCACAGATACGCAGTATTTT. Translation gives CASSSLAGVTDTQYF. The rearrangement links TRBV6-5 to TRBJ2-3; 11 bases line up with TRBD2. The CDR3 sequence is 15 residues long. J lost 2 bases, V lost 4 bases, and 2 bases had no gene match. Germline V gene sequence: CDR1 MNHEY, CDR2 SVGAGI.

CDR3 coding DNA: TGTGCCAGCAGTACACAAATTACATCGGGAGAGACCCAGTACTTC. Translated, it gives CASSTQITSGETQYF. This chain connects TRBV6-5 to TRBJ2-5; D gene uncertain. Germline loops: CDR1 MNHEY, CDR2 SVGAGI. V gave up 5 bases and J gave up 4 bases, with 17 bases separating them. This CDR3 spans 15 amino acids.

The V and J genes are TRBV5-1 and TRBJ2-3, with a possible D match to TRBD2 (5 bases). Germline-derived CDR1 and CDR2 are SGHRS and YFSETQ. The CDR3 length is 14 residues. Trimming pared 5 bases from V and 0 bases from J, leaving 10 bases between. The CDR3 loop reads CASREADSTDTQYF. The CDR3 nucleotides read TGCGCCAGCAGGGAAGCGGATAGCACAGATACGCAGTATTTT. Based on the CDR3 plus reference TRBV5-1 and TRBJ2-3, the full variable domain is KAGVTQTPRYLIKTRGQQVTLSCSPISGHRSVSWYQQTPGQGLQFLFEYFSETQRNKGNFPGRFSGRQFSNSRSEMNVSTLELGDSALYLCASREADSTDTQYFGPGTRLTVL.

This chain joins TRBV7-2 and TRBJ1-2, with a weak D call TRBD1 (5 bases). The CDR3 loop spans 17 amino acids. Germline V gives CDR1 SGHTA, CDR2 FQGNSA. V gave up 5 bases and J gave up 2 bases, with 21 bases separating them. This CDR3 is CASSLDSAVPVNYGYTF. CDR3 nucleotide sequence: TGTGCCAGCAGCCTAGACAGTGCCGTTCCTGTAAACTATGGCTACACCTTC.

This clone was seen just once. The chain uses TRBV27 and TRBJ2-1, with D maybe TRBD2 (5 bases). Trimming cost V 8 bases and J 7 bases, with 15 bases left between them. This CDR3 spans 13 amino acids. Germline lookup yields CDR1 MNHEY and CDR2 SMNVEV (reference sequence). In DNA, the CDR3 is TGTGCCAGCGTCCCGAGGGATAGTAATGAGCAGTTCTTC. It translates to CASVPRDSNEQFF.

This clone appeared a single time. The chain is built from TRBV25-1 and TRBJ1-2, with D possibly being TRBD1 (5 bases). The V end lost 0 bases, the J end lost 0 bases, and 11 bases lay between the germline ends. The CDR3 loop spans 16 amino acids. The germline V gene has CDR1 MGHDK and CDR2 SYGVNS. The CDR3 loop is CASSEYGGETNYGYTF. The DNA for the CDR3 is TGTGCCAGCAGTGAATACGGGGGGGAGACTAACTATGGCTACACCTTC.

CDR3 nucleotide sequence: TGTGCCAGCAGCCCCGGCGTGGGGGGCTCCTACAATGAGCAGTTCTTC. This translates into CASSPGVGGSYNEQFF. The V call is TRBV5-6, the J call TRBJ2-1, with D possibly TRBD2 on 6 matching bases. This CDR3 region has 16 residues. Germline CDR1 is SGHDT and CDR2 is YYEEEE. Trimming removed 4 bases at V and 0 bases at J, with 14 bases between.

The rearrangement uses TRBV19 and TRBJ2-7; 9 bases agree with TRBD1. Germline V gives CDR1 LNHDA, CDR2 SQIVND (reference sequence). V gave up 2 bases and J gave up 3 bases; unmatched junction bases: 5. This CDR3 contains 15 residues. Written as DNA, the CDR3 is TGTGCCAGTAGTATAAGTCGACAGGGGGTCTACGAGCAGTACTTC. This gives the protein CASSISRQGVYEQYF.

The V gene is TRBV11-2, the J gene TRBJ2-7, with a tentative D call TRBD1 (5 bases). The CDR3 totals 13 residues. Germline loops: CDR1 SGHAT, CDR2 FQNNGV. Trimming removed 1 base from V and 1 base from J, with 5 bases in between. In DNA, the CDR3 is TGTGCCAGCAGCTTAGGGACATCCTACGAGCAGTACTTC. Its protein is CASSLGTSYEQYF.

This clone was counted a few times. The chain uses TRBV28 and TRBJ2-7; D remains ambiguous. V was clipped by 7 bases and J by 3 bases, with 13 bases between them. The germline V gene has CDR1 MDHEN and CDR2 SYDVKM. This CDR3 is built from 13 residues. CDR3 sequence: CASTSYNNYEQYF. DNA for the CDR3: TGTGCCAGCACCTCATACAATAACTACGAGCAGTACTTC.

The CDR3 reads CASTRRTGHEQYF. The CDR3 DNA reads as TGTGCCAGCACCCGACGGACAGGGCACGAGCAGTACTTC. The rearrangement joins TRBV6-6 to TRBJ2-7; 8 nucleotides agree with TRBD1. Losses at the gene ends were 7 bases for V and 5 bases for J; bases not matched to a gene: 7. Germline V gives CDR1 MNHNY, CDR2 SVGAGI (reference sequence). The CDR3 extends over 13 amino acids.

This sequence joins TRBV3-1 (or the pseudogene TRBV3-2) and TRBJ1-5; D not certain. This CDR3 region has 12 residues. Trimming left V 2 bases short and J 13 bases short, with 12 bases between. The germline V gene encodes CDR1 LGHDT and CDR2 YNNKEL (reference sequence). As DNA, the CDR3 is TGTGCCAGCAGCCAATCAGGCACCCAGCAGCATTTT. This encodes CASSQSGTQQHF.

The chain links TRBV6-5 to TRBJ2-2, with a weak D call TRBD2 (5 bases). The CDR3 length is 15 residues. CDR1 and CDR2 (germline): MNHEY, SVGAGI. Trimming removed 2 bases from V and 6 bases from J, with 13 bases in between. The CDR3 protein is CASSYQAGRAGELFF. DNA for the CDR3: TGTGCCAGCAGTTACCAGGCGGGCCGAGCCGGGGAGCTGTTTTTT.

The chain has TRBV5-4 and TRBJ2-1; the match to TRBD2 covers 7 bases. The V gene end was trimmed by 0 bases and the J gene end by 3 bases; junction bases not matched to a gene: 3. Germline V gene data show CDR1 as SGHNT and CDR2 as YYREEE (reference sequence). This CDR3 is 15 amino acids long. CDR3 DNA: TGTGCCAGCAGCTTGGAGGCTAGCGGCTACAATGAGCAGTTCTTC. As protein: CASSLEASGYNEQFF.

The chain is built from TRBV15 and TRBJ1-1; D remains ambiguous. From germline, CDR1 is LNHNV and CDR2 YYDKDF (reference sequence). The CDR3 runs to 14 residues. V was shortened by 0 bases and J by 0 bases, with 5 bases between the two germline ends. The CDR3 nucleotides are TGTGCCACCAGCAGAGATTCCATGAACACTGAAGCTTTCTTT. It encodes CATSRDSMNTEAFF.

The gene calls are TRBV29-1 and TRBJ2-1; 10 bases map to TRBD2. Per the germline V gene, CDR1 is SQVTM and CDR2 is ANQGSEA. CDR3 size: 14 residues. V lost 6 bases and J lost 5; bases outside the gene matches: 7. The CDR3 loop is CSVDTSGINNEQFF. Here the CDR3 DNA reads TGCAGCGTAGATACTAGCGGGATCAACAATGAGCAGTTCTTC.

This rearrangement joins TRBV18 to TRBJ1-1, with 7 bases aligning to TRBD1. This CDR3 has 14 residues. CDR1 KGHSH and CDR2 LQKENI come from the germline V gene. The V and J ends lost 3 bases and 4 bases, in that order; junction bases with no gene match: 5. CDR3 coding DNA: TGTGCCAGCTCACCGGCAGGGGGGAGCACTGAAGCTTTCTTT. Amino acids: CASSPAGGSTEAFF. Variable domain in full (rest from reference TRBV18 and TRBJ1-1): NAGVMQNPRHLVRRRGQEARLRCSPMKGHSHVYWYRQLPEEGLKFMVYLQKENIIDESGMPKERFSAEFPKEGPSILRIQQVVRGDSAAYFCASSPAGGSTEAFFGQGTRLTVV.